Listed below are T cell receptor beta chains from one sample, sequenced in a study of shared clonotypes between healthy human individuals. The protocol was immunoSEQ multiplex PCR, while the TCRdb copy is restricted to in-frame clones and leaves out a portion. The sample has 800,000 or so clones, about 96% seen once. Sequencing was carried out using naive CD8+ T cells sorted from blood. All receptors derive from a man aged 25-45 years in good health. CDR3s leave out the opening cysteine and the closing phenylalanine or tryptophan. Fields, in order: J gene, V gene, clone size, CDR3 protein. A clone size is listed for some rows: how often the clone was seen (once, few, many), or a class if it is expanded.

j_gene: TRBJ2-1
v_gene: TRBV4-1
abundance: NA
CDR3aa: ASSRGTSGSWVQF

j_gene: TRBJ2-2
v_gene: TRBV19
abundance: NA
CDR3aa: ASSTRQGWTGELF

j_gene: TRBJ2-5
v_gene: TRBV2
abundance: once
CDR3aa: ASAGTRRIETQY

j_gene: TRBJ2-7
v_gene: TRBV6-5
abundance: NA
CDR3aa: ASSYGPGESYEQY

j_gene: TRBJ1-2
v_gene: TRBV9
abundance: NA
CDR3aa: ASSGAGYT

j_gene: TRBJ2-1
v_gene: TRBV27
abundance: NA
CDR3aa: ASRGSGKFEQF

j_gene: TRBJ2-2
v_gene: TRBV29-1
abundance: once
CDR3aa: SGGLVDTGELF

j_gene: TRBJ1-5
v_gene: TRBV21-1
abundance: NA
CDR3aa: ASSKTDRATYSNQPQH

j_gene: TRBJ2-3
v_gene: TRBV9
abundance: once
CDR3aa: ASSVGSGLAGGLTDTQY

j_gene: TRBJ1-1
v_gene: TRBV30
abundance: NA
CDR3aa: AWSPDAYTEAF

j_gene: TRBJ2-7
v_gene: TRBV2
abundance: NA
CDR3aa: ASSPPGPRGRH

j_gene: TRBJ2-4
v_gene: TRBV6-5
abundance: NA
CDR3aa: ASSYTGLAKNIQY

j_gene: TRBJ2-1
v_gene: TRBV5-6
abundance: NA
CDR3aa: ASDRGFYNEQF

j_gene: TRBJ1-4
v_gene: TRBV5-4
abundance: NA
CDR3aa: ASSMGTATNEKLF

j_gene: TRBJ2-5
v_gene: TRBV7-9
abundance: NA
CDR3aa: ASSPNTDSQETQY

j_gene: TRBJ2-3
v_gene: TRBV7-9
abundance: once
CDR3aa: ASSPGDSGYTDTQY

j_gene: TRBJ2-7
v_gene: TRBV7-9
abundance: NA
CDR3aa: ASSSDSGDKAGAAYEQY

j_gene: TRBJ2-7
v_gene: TRBV11-3
abundance: NA
CDR3aa: ASSPSFGREQY

j_gene: TRBJ1-5
v_gene: TRBV10-3
abundance: once
CDR3aa: AIRSDSQPQH

j_gene: TRBJ2-4
v_gene: TRBV7-9
abundance: NA
CDR3aa: ASSSFAQGDDIQY

j_gene: TRBJ2-7
v_gene: TRBV5-4
abundance: NA
CDR3aa: ASSWDRDSYEQY

j_gene: TRBJ2-7
v_gene: TRBV27
abundance: NA
CDR3aa: ASSRDRGEQY

j_gene: TRBJ2-3
v_gene: TRBV28
abundance: NA
CDR3aa: ASSSGDRGSDTQY

j_gene: TRBJ2-2
v_gene: TRBV10-3
abundance: NA
CDR3aa: AISESLNGDTGELF

j_gene: TRBJ2-3
v_gene: TRBV7-3
abundance: NA
CDR3aa: ASSLIPDTDTQY

j_gene: TRBJ2-7
v_gene: TRBV2
abundance: NA
CDR3aa: ASGSSGSYEQY

j_gene: TRBJ2-7
v_gene: TRBV4-1
abundance: NA
CDR3aa: ASSQDRFGGYYEQY

j_gene: TRBJ2-1
v_gene: TRBV7-9
abundance: NA
CDR3aa: ASSFGLAGDRNEQF

j_gene: TRBJ2-2
v_gene: TRBV9
abundance: NA
CDR3aa: ASSDEGGLRSDIGELF

j_gene: TRBJ2-5
v_gene: TRBV7-9
abundance: few
CDR3aa: ASSGMGLQETQY

j_gene: TRBJ2-3
v_gene: TRBV7-3
abundance: NA
CDR3aa: ASSAPTVGAEQY

j_gene: TRBJ2-2
v_gene: TRBV6-6
abundance: NA
CDR3aa: ASSYPRATGELF

j_gene: TRBJ1-2
v_gene: TRBV6-1
abundance: NA
CDR3aa: ASRFGDYGYT

j_gene: TRBJ1-2
v_gene: TRBV9
abundance: NA
CDR3aa: ASSDRAHGYT

j_gene: TRBJ2-7
v_gene: TRBV11-2
abundance: NA
CDR3aa: ASSLNQGTYEQY